This T cell receptor beta chain was obtained from a study of shared clonotypes between healthy human individuals. Study-wide results and caveats: An anticipated effect of sequencing depth on clonotype sharing among donors was recognized.

Replicate PCRs for sorted subsets used 200 ng DNA; this equaled 25,000 to 35,000 T cell genomes. This table comes from immunoSEQ multiplex PCR, and its TCRdb copy is limited to in-frame clones, with some not included. Altogether roughly 2 million clones are present, over 85% being singletons, with the ten largest covering 0.9% to 1.3%. Worth noting for this clone: The antigen remains unidentified.

CD45RO-negative, CCR7-selected cells formed the naive CD8 fraction, which excluded terminally differentiated effector memory CD45RA+ cells. The material sequenced was naive CD8+ T cells sorted from blood. This clonotype originated in a man between 18 and 35 years old in good health.

CDR3 DNA sequence: TGTGCCAGCAGTTTACTTTCCCCCTATAGCAATCAGCCCCAGCATTTT. Its translation is CASSLLSPYSNQPQHF. J is TRBJ1-5 and V is TRBV27; D is unclear. Germline V CDR1 and CDR2: MNHEY, SMNVEV (reference sequence). V lost 2 bases and J lost 0, with 11 bases in between. The CDR3 extends over 16 amino acids.